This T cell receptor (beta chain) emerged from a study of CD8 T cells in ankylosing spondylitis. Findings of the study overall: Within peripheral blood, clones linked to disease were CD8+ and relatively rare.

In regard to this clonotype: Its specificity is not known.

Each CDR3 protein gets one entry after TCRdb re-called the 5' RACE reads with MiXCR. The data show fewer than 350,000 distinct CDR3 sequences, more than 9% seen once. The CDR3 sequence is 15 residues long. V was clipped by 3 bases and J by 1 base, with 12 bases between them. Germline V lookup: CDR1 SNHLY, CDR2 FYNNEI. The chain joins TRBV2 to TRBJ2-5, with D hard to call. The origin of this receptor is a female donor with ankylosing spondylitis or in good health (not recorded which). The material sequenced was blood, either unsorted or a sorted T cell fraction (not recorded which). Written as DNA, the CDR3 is TGTGCCAGCAGTGAGTTGGGAACAGTCCAAGAGACCCAGTACTTC. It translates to CASSELGTVQETQYF.